What follows is one T cell receptor (beta chain) and its context. The antigen it binds to is not known. No much larger clone is present one base from it, and per-base qualities are unavailable. TCRbeta CDR3 regions were amplified from genomic DNA using the immunoSEQ Assay, a bias-controlled multiplex PCR. Per the authors' processing: Within the assay, amplification of reference gene primers was used to estimate how many nucleated cells each sample contained. To quantify the absolute abundance of each unique TCRbeta CDR3 rearrangement, sequence reads were collapsed and filtered. Productive Simpson clonality was computed per sample as the square root of Simpson's diversity index over productive rearrangements. TCRdb holds this immuneACCESS table with in-frame rearrangements only. Some clones are missing; in checked studies, unresolved V genes explain under half, and the rest has no known cause. Clone size and the V and J calls come from that table; the DNA yielded D and trimming. The sample table holds 200,000 to 300,000 clones, of which approximately 86% were seen once. The top ten constitute roughly 1.8% of the sample.

Collaborating institutions collected whole blood in K2EDTA tubes following their own protocols. For TCRbeta analysis, collaborators shipped samples as frozen whole blood, isolated PBMCs, or DNA extracted from either of those sample types. This sample was taken from a study of blood T cell repertoires in COVID-19 (dated by TCRdb to about 2020). With regard to the full study: The collaborator samples originated in the United States, Italy and Spain and spanned the acute and convalescent phases of COVID-19. The prospective study material was composed of cDNA or gDNA derived from T cells, B-cell-depleted T cells, or PBMCs. The dataset comprised deeply sampled blood TCRbeta repertoires from subjects exposed to, actively infected with, or recovered from COVID-19. The repertoires were released in a freely available public database intended as a resource for research on the immune response to SARS-CoV-2. The samples were drawn from the first 160 participants of the ongoing ImmuneRACE study and from 1,254 subjects provided by 6 global collaborators. Nearly every sample came with metadata listing a de-identified subject ID, COVID-19 status, age in years and sex. HLA class I and class II types, where available, came from metadata supplied by the sample provider rather than from assay-based typing. General study outcomes and caveats: How much clinical and demographic metadata was included differed by source and by participant, and the metadata was provided uncurated.

As encoded in the germline V gene, CDR1 is WSHSY while CDR2 is SAAADI. The CDR3 measures 14 amino acids from cysteine to phenylalanine. The DNA shown is the 42-base CDR3, in frame from base 1. Clipping removes 3 bases from V and 4 bases from J, with 5 as the unmatched junction base count. Sequencing input: peripheral blood. Here the chain combines TRBV10-2 and TRBJ1-2; 7 central bases correspond to TRBD1. The origin of this receptor is a man aged 30 to 39 with active or convalescent COVID-19. The CDR3 sequence is CASSDPGQVYGYTF. At the DNA level, the sequence is TGCGCCAGCAGTGACCCCGGACAGGTCTATGGCTACACCTTC.